The clone carrying this T cell receptor (beta chain) appeared once. The sample is drawn from a study of control samples from healthy donors and cancer patients. The CDR3 loop spans 15 amino acids. CDR1 and CDR2 (germline): KGHDR, SFDVKD. J lost 6 bases, V lost 7 bases, and 11 bases had no gene match. TCRdb keeps only in-frame clones here, not all; method: immunoSEQ multiplex PCR. This table holds under 130,000 clones, more than 85% found once. The specimen was PBMCs. The chain employs TRBV24-1 and TRBJ2-3; TRBD1 matches at 8 bases. The TCR originated in a man aged 60 to 75 with lung cancer. The CDR3 sequence: CATSRGQGVADTQYF. CDR3 bases: TGTGCCACCAGCCGAGGACAGGGAGTAGCCGATACGCAGTATTTT.